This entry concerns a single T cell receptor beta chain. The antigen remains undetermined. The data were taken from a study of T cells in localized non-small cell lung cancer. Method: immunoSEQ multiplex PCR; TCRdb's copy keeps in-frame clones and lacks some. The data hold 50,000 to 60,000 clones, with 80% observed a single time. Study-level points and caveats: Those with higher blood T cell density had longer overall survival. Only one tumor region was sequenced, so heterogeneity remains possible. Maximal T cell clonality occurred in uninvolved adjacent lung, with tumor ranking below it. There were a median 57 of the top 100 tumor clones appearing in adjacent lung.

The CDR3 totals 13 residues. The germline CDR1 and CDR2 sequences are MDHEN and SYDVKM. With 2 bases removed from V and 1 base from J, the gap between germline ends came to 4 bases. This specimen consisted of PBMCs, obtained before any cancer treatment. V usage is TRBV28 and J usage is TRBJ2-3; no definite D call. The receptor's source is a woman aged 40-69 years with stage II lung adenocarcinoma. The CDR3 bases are TGTGCCAGCAGTTTACCGGGCACAGATACGCAGTATTTT. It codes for CASSLPGTDTQYF.